These 20 T cell receptor beta chains share one sample of origin, sequenced in a study of cytomegalovirus exposure and HLA in healthy donors. A multiplex PCR was run with 60 Vbeta primers and 13 Jbeta primers. Some clones are missing from TCRdb's copy, which holds only in-frame ones; the method was immunoSEQ multiplex PCR. The data hold around 120,000 clones, with around 69% observed a single time. Specimen: PBMCs. The receptor source for this set is a human donor in good health.

This clone has just a few counts. J is TRBJ1-3 and V is TRBV15; D is perhaps TRBD1 (5 bases). Trimming removed 1 base at V and 4 bases at J, with 14 bases between. The CDR3 consists of 16 residues. Germline V gives CDR1 LNHNV, CDR2 YYDKDF (reference sequence). The CDR3 coding sequence is TGTGCCACCAGCAGAGCCGGAGGGGCGGCCGGAAACACCATATATTTT. It codes for CATSRAGGAAGNTIYF.

Of note for this clone: This specimen includes other DNA sequences encoding the same CDR3. V usage is TRBV5-1 and J usage is TRBJ1-3; D is undetermined. CDR3 length equals 15 residues. V was clipped by 0 bases and J by 0 bases, with 7 bases between them. Germline lookup yields CDR1 SGHRS and CDR2 YFSETQ. The DNA for the CDR3 is TGCGCCAGCAGCTTGGCGGGGAGCTCTGGAAACACCATATATTTT. It is translated as CASSLAGSSGNTIYF.

V usage is TRBV5-1 and J usage is TRBJ2-7, with TRBD1 as a possible D gene (6 bases). This CDR3 has 15 residues. Trimming cost V 4 bases and J 6 bases, with 20 bases left between them. Germline V gives CDR1 SGHRS, CDR2 YFSETQ. The CDR3 nucleotides read TGCGCCAGCAGCCTGACACGGGACATCGGGGCCGAGCAGTACTTC. Its protein is CASSLTRDIGAEQYF. The whole variable domain, filled in from reference TRBV5-1 and TRBJ2-7, reads KAGVTQTPRYLIKTRGQQVTLSCSPISGHRSVSWYQQTPGQGLQFLFEYFSETQRNKGNFPGRFSGRQFSNSRSEMNVSTLELGDSALYLCASSLTRDIGAEQYFGPGTRLTVT.

V and J are TRBV14 and TRBJ2-1; TRBD2 matches at 7 bases. This CDR3 is built from 13 residues. Looked up from germline, CDR1 is SGHDN and CDR2 is FVKESK. The V segment lost 3 bases and the J segment 7 bases; nucleotides outside the gene matches: 3. The CDR3 DNA reads as TGTGCCAGCAGCCAGGGGAGGGGAAATGAGCAGTTCTTC. It codes for CASSQGRGNEQFF.

CDR3 amino acids: CASSITRRDTQYF. The CDR3 DNA is TGTGCCAGTAGTATAACCCGGAGAGATACGCAGTATTTT. The chain couples TRBV19 to TRBJ2-3; D is ambiguous. The germline V gene encodes CDR1 LNHDA and CDR2 SQIVND (reference sequence). CDR3 length equals 13 residues. V was clipped by 2 bases and J by 5 bases, with 8 bases between them. The variable domain in full, completed from reference TRBV19 and TRBJ2-3, reads DGGITQSPKYLFRKEGQNVTLSCEQNLNHDAMYWYRQDPGQGLRLIYYSQIVNDFQKGDIAEGYSVSREKKESFPLTVTSAQKNPTAFYLCASSITRRDTQYFGPGTRLTVL.

The V call is TRBV6-6, the J call TRBJ2-1, with TRBD1 matching 9 bases. V dropped 7 bases and J dropped 8; count of bases not matched to a gene: 9. Per the germline V gene, CDR1 is MNHNY and CDR2 is SVGAGI (reference sequence). The CDR3 runs to 14 residues. In DNA, the CDR3 is TGTGCCAGCACCGGGGACAGGGTCATCTATGAGCAGTTCTTC. Translating gives CASTGDRVIYEQFF.

The CDR3, as DNA: TGTGCCTGGGATACGGGGTTAGGCCAGCCCCAGCATTTT. Translation gives CAWDTGLGQPQHF. The chain joins TRBV30 to TRBJ1-5; the D is unclear. Germline assignment: CDR1 GTSNPN and CDR2 SVGIG (reference sequence). The V end lost 5 bases, the J end lost 7 bases, and 15 bases lay between the germline ends. The CDR3 sequence is 13 residues long.

For this clone: The junction and the germline gene differ at one end; a read error may be behind it. The chain joins TRBV7-9 to TRBJ2-7, with 10 nucleotides matching TRBD1. The CDR3 sequence is 16 residues long. Germline-derived CDR1 and CDR2 are SEHNR and FQNEAQ (reference sequence). The CDR3, as DNA: TGTTCCAGCAGCTTAACTACCGGACAGGGGGAATACGAGCAGTACTTC. This encodes CSSSLTTGQGEYEQYF. The full variable domain, with the rest looked up from reference TRBV7-9 and TRBJ2-7, is DTGVSQNPRHKITKRGQNVTFRCDPISEHNRLYWYRQTLGQGPEFLTYFQNEAQLEKSRLLSDRFSAERPKGSFSTLEIQRTEQGDSAMYLCSSSLTTGQGEYEQYFGPGTRLTVT.

This chain uses TRBV7-3 with TRBJ1-2, with 7 bases fitting TRBD1. Per the germline V gene, CDR1 is SGHTA and CDR2 is FQGTGA. This CDR3 has 13 amino acids. Germline trimming cut 5 bases from V and 7 bases from J; bases unmatched to any gene: 7. The CDR3 DNA reads as TGTGCCAGCAGCCCCGACAGGGTTGTTGGCTACACCTTC. Protein: CASSPDRVVGYTF.

The CDR3 loop is CASSWIRTSGSGSYEQYF. The CDR3 region has the DNA TGTGCCAGCAGTTGGATCCGCACTAGCGGGAGTGGCTCCTACGAGCAGTACTTC. The chain uses TRBV27 and TRBJ2-7, with 11 bases lining up with TRBD2. CDR1 and CDR2 from the germline V gene are MNHEY and SMNVEV (reference sequence). The CDR3 totals 18 residues. With V trimmed by 4 bases and J by 0 bases, 11 bases remained unmatched.

V usage is TRBV27 and J usage is TRBJ2-7; TRBD2 aligns across 7 bases. Trimming removed 5 bases from V and 2 bases from J; junction bases left unmatched: 12. The CDR3 has 16 residues. Germline V lookup: CDR1 MNHEY, CDR2 SMNVEV (reference sequence). CDR3 protein: CASSAVGAGVPYEQYF. Here the CDR3 DNA reads TGTGCCAGCAGTGCCGTGGGCGCGGGAGTCCCCTACGAGCAGTACTTC.

The chain carries TRBV7-3 and TRBJ2-1; 9 positions agree with TRBD2. Germline V gives CDR1 SGHTA, CDR2 FQGTGA. CDR3 length: 15 amino acids. V shed 5 bases and J 5 bases; nucleotides not matched to a gene: 7. This chain's CDR3 is CASSPGTSRHNEQFF. The CDR3 DNA sequence: TGTGCCAGCAGCCCGGGGACTAGCAGACACAATGAGCAGTTCTTC.

The rearrangement links TRBV4-2 to TRBJ2-5, with TRBD2 matching over 13 bases. After removal of 0 bases from V and 5 bases from J, the junction contained 6 bases not matched to a gene. CDR1 is LGHNA, CDR2 YNFKEQ, per germline. CDR3 size: 17 residues. CDR3 in amino acids: CASSQDVTSGGRETQYF. The DNA of the CDR3 is TGTGCCAGCAGCCAAGATGTGACTAGCGGGGGGCGGGAGACCCAGTACTTC.

The rearrangement uses TRBV7-2 and TRBJ2-7, with a possible D match to TRBD2 (6 bases). The CDR3 extends over 17 amino acids. The germline V gene encodes CDR1 SGHTA and CDR2 FQGNSA. The germline V and J ends were trimmed by 1 base and 4 bases, with 20 bases remaining between them. CDR3 in DNA: TGTGCCAGCAGCTTAGAGCTTTTTGGGGGGACGAGGTACGAGCAGTACTTC. Translated, it gives CASSLELFGGTRYEQYF. The full variable domain, in which reference TRBV7-2 and TRBJ2-7 provide the parts outside the CDR3, is GAGVSQSPSNKVTEKGKDVELRCDPISGHTALYWYRQSLGQGLEFLIYFQGNSAPDKSGLPSDRFSAERTGGSVSTLTIQRTQQEDSAVYLCASSLELFGGTRYEQYFGPGTRLTVT.

A single count supports this clone. The chain combines TRBV7-9 with TRBJ1-6, with 10 bases matching TRBD1. CDR3 length equals 15 residues. The V and J ends lost 5 bases and 7 bases, in that order; junction bases with no gene match: 5. Germline V lookup: CDR1 SEHNR, CDR2 FQNEAQ (reference sequence). CDR3 in DNA: TGTGCCAGCAGCGGGGACAGGGGTGGGAATTCACCCCTCCACTTT. It yields the protein CASSGDRGGNSPLHF.

V gene TRBV29-1 combines with J gene TRBJ1-2, with D possibly being TRBD1 (6 bases). In germline, CDR1 is SQVTM, CDR2 ANQGSEA. Trimming left V 6 bases short and J 8 bases short, with 19 bases between. The CDR3 has 13 residues. The CDR3 coding sequence is TGCAGCGTCCCTCCAGGGGCACGATGGGGCTACACCTTC. It yields the protein CSVPPGARWGYTF.

The chain is built from TRBV15 and TRBJ2-7; 8 positions agree with TRBD2. V shed 1 base and J 0 bases; nucleotides not matched to a gene: 8. There are 17 residues in the CDR3. From germline, CDR1 is LNHNV and CDR2 YYDKDF (reference sequence). The CDR3 DNA reads as TGTGCCACCAGCAGAGTCTTGGACCTAGCGGGCTCCTACGAGCAGTACTTC. This sequence encodes CATSRVLDLAGSYEQYF. The full variable domain, its missing parts supplied by reference TRBV15 and TRBJ2-7, is DAMVIQNPRYQVTQFGKPVTLSCSQTLNHNVMYWYQQKSSQAPKLLFHYYDKDFNNEADTPDNFQSRRPNTSFCFLDIRSPGLGDTAMYLCATSRVLDLAGSYEQYFGPGTRLTVT.

This clone turned up a few times. The chain joins TRBV19 to TRBJ1-5; 8 bases map to TRBD1. V gave up 5 bases and J gave up 1 base; unmatched junction bases: 4. Looked up from germline, CDR1 is LNHDA and CDR2 is SQIVND (reference sequence). The CDR3 is 15 amino acids. The CDR3 DNA reads TGTGCCAGTAGTGCTGGACAGGGCAGCAATCAGCCCCAGCATTTT. It is translated as CASSAGQGSNQPQHF. The whole variable domain, filled in from reference TRBV19 and TRBJ1-5, reads DGGITQSPKYLFRKEGQNVTLSCEQNLNHDAMYWYRQDPGQGLRLIYYSQIVNDFQKGDIAEGYSVSREKKESFPLTVTSAQKNPTAFYLCASSAGQGSNQPQHFGDGTRLSIL.

The rearrangement joins TRBV2 to TRBJ2-7; 9 bases fit TRBD1. Germline loops: CDR1 SNHLY, CDR2 FYNNEI. V shed 8 bases and J 4 bases; nucleotides not matched to a gene: 9. This CDR3 has 14 amino acids. The CDR3 spells CASLKGQGNYEQYF. The CDR3, as DNA: TGTGCCAGCTTGAAGGGACAGGGTAATTACGAGCAGTACTTC.

This clone has a single count. V is TRBV7-2 and J is TRBJ1-1, with D maybe TRBD1 (5 bases). Trimming stripped 4 bases from V and 4 bases from J, with 10 bases between. Germline V gene data show CDR1 as SGHTA and CDR2 as FQGNSA. The CDR3 runs 13 residues. The CDR3 nucleotides are TGTGCCAGCAGCTCGTCGGGGGGCACTGAAGCTTTCTTT. Translation: CASSSSGGTEAFF.